Presented here are 8 T cell receptor beta chains from one specimen sequenced in a study of T cell responses to AZD1222 COVID-19 vaccine (dated by TCRdb to the early 2020s). Receptor amplification or capture employed the immunoSEQ multiplex PCR assay. TCRdb took this table from immuneACCESS and kept in-frame rearrangements with V and J called. Such tables lack part of the clones; where checked against another copy, unresolved V genes explain under half of the gap, and the rest is unexplained. This sample lists some 130,000 clones; approximately 94% were detected once. The ten largest clones capture over 7.5% of the sample. This specimen's time point label, per the study, means: baseline before first vaccination. The sample in question was peripheral blood, obtained on day 0 of AZD1222 vaccination. The receptors originated from an adult in good health.

This clone was detected once. The gene calls are TRBV5-1 and TRBJ1-4; a possible D gene is TRBD1 (6 bases). Germline V lookup: CDR1 SGHRS, CDR2 YFSETQ. This CDR3 comprises 16 residues. The V gene lost 4 bases and the J gene lost 6 bases, with 19 bases spanning the gap. As DNA, the CDR3 is TGCGCCAGCAGCACCCTCCCTCGAGGGGGGGATGAAAAACTGTTTTTT. This sequence encodes CASSTLPRGGDEKLFF.

This chain connects TRBV30 to TRBJ1-1; possible D gene TRBD1, 5 bases. The V end was cut by 3 bases, the J end by 2 bases, with 10 bases between. Germline V gene sequence: CDR1 GTSNPN, CDR2 SVGIG (reference sequence). CDR3 length: 13 amino acids. This CDR3 is CAWRPGPNTEAFF. The DNA for the CDR3 is TGTGCCTGGAGACCGGGGCCCAACACTGAAGCTTTCTTT.

The chain couples TRBV18 to TRBJ1-5, with D unresolved. V lost 2 bases and J 14 bases, leaving 16 bases between the germline ends. This CDR3 is 13 amino acids long. CDR1 and CDR2 (germline): KGHSH, LQKENI. The CDR3 nucleotides are TGTGCCAGCTCACCATCCCCCTCTAAAAGCGAGCATTTT. Residues: CASSPSPSKSEHF.

V usage is TRBV30 and J usage is TRBJ2-6; D is perhaps TRBD2 (5 bases). The CDR3 is 17 residues long. V lost 0 bases and J 0 bases, leaving 12 bases between the germline ends. Germline V gene lookup returns CDR1 GTSNPN and CDR2 SVGIG (reference sequence). CDR3 residues: CAWSVQYSGSGANVLTF. CDR3 in DNA: TGTGCCTGGAGTGTACAGTACAGCGGCTCTGGGGCCAACGTCCTGACTTTC. Looking up the rest from reference TRBV30 and TRBJ2-6 gives the full variable domain: SQTIHQWPATLVQPVGSPLSLECTVEGTSNPNLYWYRQAAGRGLQLLFYSVGIGQISSEVPQNLSASRPQDRQFILSSKKLLLSDSGFYLCAWSVQYSGSGANVLTFGAGSRLTVL.

This clone was seen just once. The genes are TRBV29-1 and TRBJ1-5; the match to TRBD1 covers 7 bases. From germline, CDR1 is SQVTM and CDR2 ANQGSEA. J lost 7 bases, V lost 4 bases, and 7 bases had no gene match. The CDR3 has 13 amino acids. As DNA, the CDR3 is TGCAGCGTTGGACAGGGCATGGGACAGCCCCAGCATTTT. It codes for CSVGQGMGQPQHF.

The CDR3 nucleotides are TGTGCCAGCAGTTACAACAGGGGTCAGCCCCAGCATTTT. As protein: CASSYNRGQPQHF. The chain employs TRBV6-6 and TRBJ1-5, with 7 bases matching TRBD1. This CDR3 has 13 amino acids. CDR1 MNHNY and CDR2 SVGAGI come from the germline V gene (reference sequence). The V gene end was trimmed by 2 bases and the J gene end by 6 bases; junction bases not matched to a gene: 1.

The chain links TRBV18 to TRBJ2-7; D gene ambiguous. CDR1 is KGHSH and CDR2 is LQKENI in the germline V gene. The V end was cut by 0 bases, the J end by 1 base, with 7 bases between. This CDR3 region has 14 residues. CDR3 loop: CASSPPEGSYEQYF. CDR3 bases: TGTGCCAGCTCACCACCGGAAGGGTCCTACGAGCAGTACTTC.

This clone showed up just once. V is TRBV11-2 and J is TRBJ1-1, with a tentative D call TRBD1 (6 bases). CDR1 is SGHAT and CDR2 is FQNNGV in the germline V gene. The CDR3 runs 16 residues. V was clipped by 1 base and J by 2 bases, with 14 bases between them. CDR3 region: CASSLGSRGLNTEAFF. The CDR3 coding sequence is TGTGCCAGCAGCTTAGGGTCCAGGGGCCTTAACACTGAAGCTTTCTTT.